Each of the 9 T cell receptor beta chains below was sequenced from the same sample in a study of blood T cell repertoires in COVID-19. The data were produced by immunoSEQ multiplex PCR, yet TCRdb's version contains in-frame clones alone and is incomplete. Found here are approximately 150,000 clones, 80% of them singletons; the top ten hold under 7%. Sequenced material: PBMCs or T cells enriched from blood (not recorded which). These receptors all stem from a man aged 35 to 55 who had recovered from COVID-19.

The table lists this clone with a count of one. The gene calls are TRBV6-4 and TRBJ2-4, with D perhaps matching TRBD1 (6 bases). Between the trimmed V and J ends, which lost 6 bases and 7 bases, there was a span of 16 bases. Germline V CDR1 and CDR2: MRHNA, SNTAGT. CDR3 length equals 14 residues. CDR3 in DNA: TGTGCCAGCAGGGTAAATCCAGGGGAGAACATTCAGTACTTC. Amino acids: CASRVNPGENIQYF.

V and J are TRBV6-4 and TRBJ1-2; D gene ambiguous. Germline-derived CDR1 and CDR2 are MRHNA and SNTAGT. The CDR3 runs 13 residues. V shed 0 bases and J shed 12 bases, with 14 bases lying between them. CDR3 region: CASSDSRRRRDTF. Written as DNA, the CDR3 is TGTGCCAGCAGTGACTCCCGGAGGAGAAGGGACACCTTC.

Notes on this clone: Other DNA sequences within the sample encode an identical CDR3. The chain recombines TRBV6-5 with TRBJ1-3, with 8 nucleotides matching TRBD1. This CDR3 has 15 residues. Germline V gene data show CDR1 as MNHEY and CDR2 as SVGAGI. Trimming at V came to 2 bases and at J to 0 bases, leaving 0 bases not matched to a gene. CDR3 nucleotides: TGTGCCAGCAGTTACGGGACAGGCTCTGGAAACACCATATATTTT. Its translation: CASSYGTGSGNTIYF.

J is TRBJ1-6 and V is TRBV7-6; D is ambiguous. The germline CDR1 and CDR2 sequences are SGHVS and FNYEAQ. Trimming shortened V by 0 bases and J by 7 bases, and 10 bases separated the two germline ends. The CDR3 covers 15 residues. The CDR3 reads CASSLAATGNSPLHF. DNA of the CDR3: TGTGCCAGCAGCTTAGCGGCTACGGGGAATTCACCCCTCCACTTT.

The rearrangement links TRBV6-1 to TRBJ2-1; D is possibly TRBD2 (7 bases). The V end was cut by 5 bases, the J end by 2 bases, with 16 bases between. Germline CDR1 MNHNS, CDR2 SASEGT. The CDR3 consists of 16 residues. CDR3 in DNA: TGTGCCAGCAGTCAAGGGGGAGCGGGGACCTACAATGAGCAGTTCTTC. It is translated as CASSQGGAGTYNEQFF.

This clone was detected a few times. The chain employs TRBV12-3 or TRBV12-4 and TRBJ1-2; TRBD1 matches 9 bases. There are 11 residues in the CDR3. V dropped 10 bases and J dropped 8; count of bases not matched to a gene: 5. The CDR3 coding sequence is TGTGCCACCTCACAGGGGGCGGGCTACACCTTC. It encodes CATSQGAGYTF.

This clone came up once. V usage is TRBV3-1 (or the pseudogene TRBV3-2) and J usage is TRBJ2-7; D not certain. The CDR3 is 14 residues long. V was clipped by 4 bases and J by 3 bases, with 13 bases between them. Looked up from germline, CDR1 is LGHDT and CDR2 is YNNKEL (reference sequence). CDR3 in DNA: TGTGCCAGCAGCCTGCAACCCGGAGACTACGAGCAGTACTTC. Protein: CASSLQPGDYEQYF.

The chain employs TRBV5-6 and TRBJ2-4; 7 bases match TRBD2. J was trimmed by 1 base and V by 0 bases; bases with no gene match: 7. The CDR3 spans 17 residues. Germline loops: CDR1 SGHDT, CDR2 YYEEEE. CDR3 in amino acids: CASSLEGGTAAKNIQYF. The CDR3 nucleotides are TGTGCCAGCAGCTTGGAGGGAGGGACTGCGGCCAAAAACATTCAGTACTTC.

The chain joins TRBV5-6 to TRBJ1-1; possibly TRBD1 for D (6 bases). CDR3 length equals 17 residues. The germline V gene has CDR1 SGHDT and CDR2 YYEEEE. Trimming stripped 0 bases from V and 7 bases from J, with 22 bases between. This CDR3 is CASSLVGTAYRGYEAFF. DNA for the CDR3: TGTGCCAGCAGCTTGGTAGGGACGGCGTATAGGGGGTATGAAGCTTTCTTT.